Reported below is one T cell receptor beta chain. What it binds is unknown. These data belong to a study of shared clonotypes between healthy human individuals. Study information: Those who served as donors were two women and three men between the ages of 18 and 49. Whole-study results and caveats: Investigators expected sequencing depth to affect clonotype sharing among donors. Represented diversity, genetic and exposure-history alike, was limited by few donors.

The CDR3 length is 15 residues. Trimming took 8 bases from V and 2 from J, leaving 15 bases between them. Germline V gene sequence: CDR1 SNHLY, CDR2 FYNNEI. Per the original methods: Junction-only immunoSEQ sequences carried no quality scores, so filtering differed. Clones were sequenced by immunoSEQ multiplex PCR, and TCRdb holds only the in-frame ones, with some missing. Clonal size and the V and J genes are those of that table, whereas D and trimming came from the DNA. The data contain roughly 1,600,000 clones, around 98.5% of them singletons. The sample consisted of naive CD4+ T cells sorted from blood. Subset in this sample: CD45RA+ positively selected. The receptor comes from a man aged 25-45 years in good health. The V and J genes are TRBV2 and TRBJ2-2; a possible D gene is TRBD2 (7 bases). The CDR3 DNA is TGTGCCAGCCAAGAGGGGGGGACAAACACCGGGGAGCTGTTTTTT. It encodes CASQEGGTNTGELFF.